This T cell receptor (beta chain) was documented in a study of OX40 agonist ivuxolimab in advanced cancers. Germline CDR1 is MDHEN and CDR2 is SYDVKM. This CDR3 region has 14 residues. The V end was cut by 8 bases, the J end by 8 bases, with 21 bases between. Study results and caveats: CD4+ and CD8+ blood T cells expanded clonally by week 6 at 0.1 to 3.0 mg/kg. Relative to CD4+ cells, CD8+ T cells on average had more expanded clones.

Comments on this clone: Its antigen is as yet unknown.

It was autoimmune disease history or systemic immunosuppression that excluded patients. The data were produced by immunoSEQ multiplex PCR, yet TCRdb's version contains in-frame clones alone and is incomplete. The sample consists of 75,000 to 95,000 clones, 92% of them appearing once. The sequences come from CD4+ or CD8+ T cells sorted from blood, collected in a trial of the OX40 agonist ivuxolimab. The gene calls are TRBV28 and TRBJ1-2; weak D call: TRBD1 (5 bases). This sequence originates from an adult with an advanced solid tumor such as melanoma, head and neck, liver or kidney cancer. The CDR3 sequence: CASPSQTVPGGYTF. The DNA for the CDR3 is TGTGCCAGCCCATCACAGACAGTTCCGGGCGGCTACACCTTC.